This T cell receptor (beta chain) was recorded in a study of blood T cell repertoires in COVID-19. Study summary: Samples representing acute and convalescent COVID-19 were sourced from the United States, Italy and Spain.

Germline-derived CDR1 and CDR2 are SGHAT and FQNNGV. This CDR3 has 14 residues. V dropped 1 base and J dropped 2 bases, with 8 bases sitting between them. Generated by immunoSEQ multiplex PCR, the TCRdb table keeps only in-frame clones and is missing some. The sample holds a few hundred thousand clones, more than 85% seen once. The chain employs TRBV11-2 and TRBJ1-1; D not resolved. Sequenced sample: peripheral blood. This receptor was obtained from a human donor in a cohort sampled during active COVID-19. The CDR3 nucleotides read TGTGCCAGCAGCTTAGCATACAGTAACACTGAAGCTTTCTTT. It encodes CASSLAYSNTEAFF. Full variable domain (missing parts from reference TRBV11-2 and TRBJ1-1): EAGVAQSPRYKIIEKRQSVAFWCNPISGHATLYWYQQILGQGPKLLIQFQNNGVVDDSQLPKDRFSAERLKGVDSTLKIQPAKLEDSAVYLCASSLAYSNTEAFFGQGTRLTVV.